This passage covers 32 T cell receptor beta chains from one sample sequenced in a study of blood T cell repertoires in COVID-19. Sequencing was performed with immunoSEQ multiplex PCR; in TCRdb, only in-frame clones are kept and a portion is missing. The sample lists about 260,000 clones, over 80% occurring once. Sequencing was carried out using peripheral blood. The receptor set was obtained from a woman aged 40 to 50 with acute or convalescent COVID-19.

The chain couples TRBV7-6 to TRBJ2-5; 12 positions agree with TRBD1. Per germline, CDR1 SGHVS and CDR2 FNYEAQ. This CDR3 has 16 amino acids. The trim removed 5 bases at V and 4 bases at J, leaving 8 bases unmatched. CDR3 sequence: CASSPIGDRGRETQYF. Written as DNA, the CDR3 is TGTGCCAGCAGCCCGATAGGGGACAGGGGGCGAGAGACCCAGTACTTC. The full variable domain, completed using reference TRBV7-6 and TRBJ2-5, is GAGVSQSPRYKVTKRGQDVALRCDPISGHVSLYWYRQALGQGPEFLTYFNYEAQQDKSGLPNDRFSAERPEGSISTLTIQRTEQRDSAMYRCASSPIGDRGRETQYFGPGTRLLVL.

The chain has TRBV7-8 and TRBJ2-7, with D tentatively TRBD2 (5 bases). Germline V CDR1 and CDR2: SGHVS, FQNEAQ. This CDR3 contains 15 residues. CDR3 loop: CASSLAATGYYEQYV. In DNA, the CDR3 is TGTGCCAGCAGCCTAGCAGCGACGGGGTATTACGAGCAGTACGTC.

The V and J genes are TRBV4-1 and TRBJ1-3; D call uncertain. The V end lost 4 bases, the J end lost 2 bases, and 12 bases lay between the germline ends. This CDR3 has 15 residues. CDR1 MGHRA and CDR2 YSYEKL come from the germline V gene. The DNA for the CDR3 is TGCGCCAGCAGCCGGCTATATGGAGCTGGAAACACCATATATTTT. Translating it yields CASSRLYGAGNTIYF.

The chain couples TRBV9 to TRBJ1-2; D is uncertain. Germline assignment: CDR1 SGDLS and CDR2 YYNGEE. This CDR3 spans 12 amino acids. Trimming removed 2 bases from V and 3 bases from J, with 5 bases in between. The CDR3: CASSVTDYGYTF. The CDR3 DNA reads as TGTGCCAGCAGCGTCACTGACTATGGCTACACCTTC. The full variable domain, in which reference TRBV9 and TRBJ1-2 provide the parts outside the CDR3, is DSGVTQTPKHLITATGQRVTLRCSPRSGDLSVYWYQQSLDQGLQFLIQYYNGEERAKGNILERFSAQQFPDLHSELNLSSLELGDSALYFCASSVTDYGYTFGSGTRLTVV.

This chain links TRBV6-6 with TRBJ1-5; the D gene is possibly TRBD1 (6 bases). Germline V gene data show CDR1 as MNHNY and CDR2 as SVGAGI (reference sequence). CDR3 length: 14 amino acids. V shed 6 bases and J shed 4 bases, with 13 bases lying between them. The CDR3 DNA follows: TGTGCCAGCAGCGGACAGCTCGATAATCAGCCCCAGCATTTT. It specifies CASSGQLDNQPQHF.

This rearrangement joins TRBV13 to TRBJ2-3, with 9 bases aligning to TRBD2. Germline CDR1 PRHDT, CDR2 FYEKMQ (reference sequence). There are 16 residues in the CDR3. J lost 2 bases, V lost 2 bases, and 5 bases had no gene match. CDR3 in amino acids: CASSLSAGGITDTQYF. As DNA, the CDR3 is TGTGCCAGCAGCTTAAGCGCGGGGGGGATCACAGATACGCAGTATTTT.

The CDR3: CATSDWGLPEGKWTRFEPQHF. DNA of the CDR3: TGTGCCACCAGTGATTGGGGCCTGCCAGAAGGGAAGTGGACCCGTTTTGAGCCCCAGCATTTT. The genes are TRBV24-1 and TRBJ1-5, with TRBD1 as a possible D gene (5 bases). Trimming took off 2 bases at V and 8 bases at J, with 33 bases between the two ends. CDR3 length: 21 amino acids. Germline V gene data show CDR1 as KGHDR and CDR2 as SFDVKD.

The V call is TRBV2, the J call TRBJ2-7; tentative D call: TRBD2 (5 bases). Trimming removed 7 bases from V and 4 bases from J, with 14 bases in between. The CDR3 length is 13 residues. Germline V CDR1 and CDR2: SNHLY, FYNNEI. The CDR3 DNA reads TGTGCCAGCAACGAGGGCTCACCGTACGAGCAGTACGTC. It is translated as CASNEGSPYEQYV.

CDR3 amino acids: CASSFPSGGAYNEQFF. Written as DNA, the CDR3 is TGTGCCAGCAGCTTCCCAAGCGGGGGCGCATACAATGAGCAGTTCTTC. This chain links TRBV5-4 with TRBJ2-1; 8 positions agree with TRBD2. Germline V gene sequence: CDR1 SGHNT, CDR2 YYREEE (reference sequence). CDR3 length: 16 amino acids. With V trimmed by 2 bases and J by 4 bases, 8 bases remained unmatched.

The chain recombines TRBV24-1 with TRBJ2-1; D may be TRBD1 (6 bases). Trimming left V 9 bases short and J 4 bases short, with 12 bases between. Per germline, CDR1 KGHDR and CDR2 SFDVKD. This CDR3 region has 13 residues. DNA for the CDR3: TGTGCCACCCAGGGGCAGGGGTACAATGAGCAGTTCTTC. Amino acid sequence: CATQGQGYNEQFF.

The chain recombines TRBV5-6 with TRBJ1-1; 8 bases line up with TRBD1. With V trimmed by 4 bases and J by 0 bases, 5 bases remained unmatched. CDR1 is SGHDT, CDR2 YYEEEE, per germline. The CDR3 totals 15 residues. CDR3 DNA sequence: TGTGCCAGCAGCGCCGTGGACAGGGTGAACACTGAAGCTTTCTTT. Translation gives CASSAVDRVNTEAFF.

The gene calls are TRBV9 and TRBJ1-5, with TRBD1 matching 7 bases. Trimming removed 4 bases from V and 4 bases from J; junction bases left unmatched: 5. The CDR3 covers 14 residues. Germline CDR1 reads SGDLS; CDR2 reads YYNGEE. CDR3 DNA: TGTGCCAGCAGCACGGGACAGTTAAATCAGCCCCAGCATTTT. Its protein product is CASSTGQLNQPQHF.

CDR3 region: CASSHGQGLNTEAFF. The CDR3 DNA follows: TGCGCCAGCAGCCACGGACAGGGGTTGAACACTGAAGCTTTCTTT. The gene calls are TRBV4-1 and TRBJ1-1; TRBD1 agrees at 9 bases. Unmatched junction bases numbered 2, after V lost 3 bases and J lost 0 bases. The CDR3 loop spans 15 amino acids. The germline gives CDR1 MGHRA, CDR2 YSYEKL.

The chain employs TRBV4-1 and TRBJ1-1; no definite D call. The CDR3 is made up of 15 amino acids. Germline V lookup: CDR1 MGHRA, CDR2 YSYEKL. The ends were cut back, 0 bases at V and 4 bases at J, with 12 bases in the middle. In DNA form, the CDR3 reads TGCGCCAGCAGCCAAGATGGTCAGGCCAGCACTGAAGCTTTCTTT. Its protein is CASSQDGQASTEAFF.

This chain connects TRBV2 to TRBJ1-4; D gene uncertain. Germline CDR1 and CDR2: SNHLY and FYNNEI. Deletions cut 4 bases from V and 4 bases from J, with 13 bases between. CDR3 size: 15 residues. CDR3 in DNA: TGTGCCAGCAGTGTCCGTCAGGTTCTTAATGAAAAACTGTTTTTT. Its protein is CASSVRQVLNEKLFF.

The chain's CDR3 is CASSLAGGISGEQYV. CDR3 coding DNA: TGCGCCAGCAGCTTGGCGGGGGGAATCTCTGGGGAGCAGTACGTC. The V call is TRBV5-1, the J call TRBJ2-7, with 7 bases aligning to TRBD2. The CDR3 totals 15 residues. J gave up 7 bases and V 0 bases, and 10 bases lay outside the gene matches. CDR1 is SGHRS and CDR2 is YFSETQ in the germline V gene.

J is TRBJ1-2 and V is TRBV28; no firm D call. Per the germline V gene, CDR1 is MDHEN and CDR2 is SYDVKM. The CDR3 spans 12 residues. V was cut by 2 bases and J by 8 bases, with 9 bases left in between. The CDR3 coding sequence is TGTGCCAGCAGTTTAAGACACGGAGGCTACACCTTC. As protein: CASSLRHGGYTF.

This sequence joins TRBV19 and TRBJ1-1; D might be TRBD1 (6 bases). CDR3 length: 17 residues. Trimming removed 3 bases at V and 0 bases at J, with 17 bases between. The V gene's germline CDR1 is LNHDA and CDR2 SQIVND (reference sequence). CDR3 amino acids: CASSIWAGGRLNTEAFF. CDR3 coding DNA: TGTGCCAGTAGTATTTGGGCGGGGGGCAGGCTGAACACTGAAGCTTTCTTT. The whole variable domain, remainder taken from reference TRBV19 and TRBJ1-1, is DGGITQSPKYLFRKEGQNVTLSCEQNLNHDAMYWYRQDPGQGLRLIYYSQIVNDFQKGDIAEGYSVSREKKESFPLTVTSAQKNPTAFYLCASSIWAGGRLNTEAFFGQGTRLTVV.

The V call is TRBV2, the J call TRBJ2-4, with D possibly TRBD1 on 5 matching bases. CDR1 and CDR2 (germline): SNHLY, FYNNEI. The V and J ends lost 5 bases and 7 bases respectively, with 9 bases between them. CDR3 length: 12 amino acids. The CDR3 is CASSRSGNIQYF. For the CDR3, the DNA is TGTGCCAGCAGTCGGTCAGGGAACATTCAGTACTTC.

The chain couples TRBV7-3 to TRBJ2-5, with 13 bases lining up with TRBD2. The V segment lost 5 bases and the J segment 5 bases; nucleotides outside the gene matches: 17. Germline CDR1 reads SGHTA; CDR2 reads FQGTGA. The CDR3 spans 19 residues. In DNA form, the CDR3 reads TGTGCCAGCAGCATCACCGGCGGGACTAGCGGGGCCCGGCGGGAGACCCAGTACTTC. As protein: CASSITGGTSGARRETQYF.

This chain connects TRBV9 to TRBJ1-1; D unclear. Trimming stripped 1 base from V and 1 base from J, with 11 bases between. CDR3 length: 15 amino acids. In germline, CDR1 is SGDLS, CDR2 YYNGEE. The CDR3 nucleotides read TGTGCCAGCAGCGTAATTCCGGGATCGAACACTGAAGCTTTCTTT. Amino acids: CASSVIPGSNTEAFF.

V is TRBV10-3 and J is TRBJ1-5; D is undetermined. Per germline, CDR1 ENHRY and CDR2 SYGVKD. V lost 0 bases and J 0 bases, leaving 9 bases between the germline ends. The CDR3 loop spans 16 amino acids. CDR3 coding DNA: TGTGCCATCAGTGAGTCCGCCGGGTTTAGCAATCAGCCCCAGCATTTT. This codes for CAISESAGFSNQPQHF.

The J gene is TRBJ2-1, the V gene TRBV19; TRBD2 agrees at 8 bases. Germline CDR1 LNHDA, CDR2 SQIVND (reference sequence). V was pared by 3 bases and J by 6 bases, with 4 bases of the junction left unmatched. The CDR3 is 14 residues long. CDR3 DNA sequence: TGTGCCAGTAGTATCCAGCGGGGGACCAATGAGCAGTTCTTC. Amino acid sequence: CASSIQRGTNEQFF.

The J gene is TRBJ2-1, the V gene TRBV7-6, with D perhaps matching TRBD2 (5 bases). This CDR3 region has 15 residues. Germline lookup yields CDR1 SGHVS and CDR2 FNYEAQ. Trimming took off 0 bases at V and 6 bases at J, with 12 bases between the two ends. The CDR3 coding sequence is TGTGCCAGCAGCTTAGCCGGGAACTATCCCAATGAGCAGTTCTTC. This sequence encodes CASSLAGNYPNEQFF.

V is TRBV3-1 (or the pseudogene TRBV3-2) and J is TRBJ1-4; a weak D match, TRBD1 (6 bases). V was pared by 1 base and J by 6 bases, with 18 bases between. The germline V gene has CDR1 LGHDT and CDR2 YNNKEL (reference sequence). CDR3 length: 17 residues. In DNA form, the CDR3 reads TGTGCCAGCAGCCAAGTCCTGCTACAGGGCGAACATGAAAAACTGTTTTTT. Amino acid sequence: CASSQVLLQGEHEKLFF.

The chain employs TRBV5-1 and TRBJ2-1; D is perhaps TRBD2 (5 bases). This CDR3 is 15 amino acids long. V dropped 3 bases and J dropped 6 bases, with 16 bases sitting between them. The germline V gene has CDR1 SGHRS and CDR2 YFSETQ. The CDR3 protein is CASSSPRFGGNEQFF. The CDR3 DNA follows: TGCGCCAGCAGCTCTCCCCGCTTCGGAGGCAATGAGCAGTTCTTC.

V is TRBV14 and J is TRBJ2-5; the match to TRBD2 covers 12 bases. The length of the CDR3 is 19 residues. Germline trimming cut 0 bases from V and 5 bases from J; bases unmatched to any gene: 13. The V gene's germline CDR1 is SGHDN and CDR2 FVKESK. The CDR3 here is CASSQDYPASGGALETQYF. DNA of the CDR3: TGTGCCAGCAGCCAAGATTACCCCGCTAGCGGGGGGGCCCTTGAGACCCAGTACTTC. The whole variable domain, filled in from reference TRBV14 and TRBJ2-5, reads EAGVTQFPSHSVIEKGQTVTLRCDPISGHDNLYWYRRVMGKEIKFLLHFVKESKQDESGMPNNRFLAERTGGTYSTLKVQPAELEDSGVYFCASSQDYPASGGALETQYFGPGTRLLVL.

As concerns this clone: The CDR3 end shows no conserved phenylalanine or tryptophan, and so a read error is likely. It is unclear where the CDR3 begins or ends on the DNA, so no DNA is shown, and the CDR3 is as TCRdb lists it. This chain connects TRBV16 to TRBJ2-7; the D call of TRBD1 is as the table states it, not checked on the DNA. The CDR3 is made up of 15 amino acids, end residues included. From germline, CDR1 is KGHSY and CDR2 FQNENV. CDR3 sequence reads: CASSQSSGTGAPPKI.

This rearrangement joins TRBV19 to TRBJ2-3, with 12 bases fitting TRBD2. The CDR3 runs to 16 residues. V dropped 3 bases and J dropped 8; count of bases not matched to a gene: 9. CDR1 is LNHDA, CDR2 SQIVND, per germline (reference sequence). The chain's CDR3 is CASSISLAGGGLTQYF. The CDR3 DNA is TGTGCCAGTAGTATCTCACTAGCGGGGGGAGGGCTTACGCAGTATTTT.

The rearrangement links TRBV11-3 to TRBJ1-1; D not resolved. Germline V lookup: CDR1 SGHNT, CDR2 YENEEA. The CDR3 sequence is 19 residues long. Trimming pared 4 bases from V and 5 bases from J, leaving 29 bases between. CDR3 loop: CASSCWFNGRLAVYTEAFF. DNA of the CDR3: TGTGCCAGCAGCTGTTGGTTTAATGGGAGGTTAGCCGTTTATACTGAAGCTTTCTTT.

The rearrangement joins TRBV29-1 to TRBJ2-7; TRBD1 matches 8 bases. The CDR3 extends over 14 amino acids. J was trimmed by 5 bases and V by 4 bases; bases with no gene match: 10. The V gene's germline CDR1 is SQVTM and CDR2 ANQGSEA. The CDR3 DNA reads TGCAGCGTTGTTAGGACAGGGTTATTGGACGAGCAGTACGTC. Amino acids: CSVVRTGLLDEQYV.

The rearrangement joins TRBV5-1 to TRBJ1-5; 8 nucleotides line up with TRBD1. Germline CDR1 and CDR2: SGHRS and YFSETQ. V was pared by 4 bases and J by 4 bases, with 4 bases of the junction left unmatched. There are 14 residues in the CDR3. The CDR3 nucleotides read TGCGCCAGCAGCACCGGACAGGGTAATCAGCCCCAGCATTTT. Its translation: CASSTGQGNQPQHF.